This TCR beta chain comes out of a study of blood T cells in healthy people across ages. General study findings and limits: Bulk PBMC profiling left naive and antigen-experienced comparisons inconclusive. TCR beta diversity was tightly associated with the proportion of naive T cells.

Investigators took around 11 milliliters of peripheral blood from every donor. For this clonotype: Its antigen is unknown.

Through a sample-barcoded 5' primer and a J-beta primer mix, a second PCR was run for roughly 6 to 12 cycles. Every sample returned 2.5 million or more CDR3-containing paired-end reads. TCRdb reprocessed the 5' RACE reads via MiXCR and lists one record per CDR3 protein. The data show 850,000 to 950,000 distinct CDR3 sequences, 29% seen once. V was clipped by 6 bases and J by 5 bases, with 13 bases between them. CDR3 size: 14 residues. Germline lookup yields CDR1 MNHEY and CDR2 SVGEGT. V and J are TRBV6-2 or TRBV6-3 and TRBJ2-2; the D is unclear. Sequencing was done on a sample of blood. This receptor was obtained from a woman older than 75 in good health. In DNA, the CDR3 is TGTGCCAGCAGGTACAGCCGGTATACCGGGGAGCTGTTTTTT. It yields the protein CASRYSRYTGELFF.